The clone carrying this T cell receptor (beta chain) appeared a few times. This sample was included in a study of blood T cell repertoires in COVID-19. Study-level information: Whether acute or convalescent, the COVID-19 samples came from the United States, Italy and Spain.

Trimming removed 8 bases from V and 4 bases from J, with 5 bases in between. Germline loops: CDR1 MNHEY, CDR2 SVGAGI. The CDR3 is 10 amino acids. Here immunoSEQ multiplex PCR was the method, and the copy in TCRdb shows in-frame clones only, minus some. This sample has 190,000 or so clones; roughly 86% occur once, and the top ten carry 2.7%. The chain combines TRBV6-5 with TRBJ2-5; D not resolved. This receptor was taken from a middle-aged man with active or convalescent COVID-19. The sequencing input was peripheral blood. The CDR3 nucleotides read TGTGCCAGCGCGCTAGAGACCCAGTACTTC. It translates to CASALETQYF.